This T cell receptor beta chain was identified during a study of cytomegalovirus exposure and HLA in healthy donors. Data came from immunoSEQ multiplex PCR; TCRdb stores just in-frame clones and leaves some out. This sample has more than 95,000 clones, with about 88% found just once. From the roughly 120-subject validation cohort, which was separate from the roughly 690-subject first cohort, the donors were drawn. On this clone: Antigen: not known.

Study findings and constraints: According to the study, 160 or so TCR beta chains were cytomegalovirus-associated. Reports described diagnosis of cytomegalovirus status by the classifier as highly specific and sensitive.

The TCR sequence derives from a woman aged 18-29 years in good health and CMV-seropositive. The sample comprised PBMCs.

CDR3 protein: CSGEQGTDTQYF. In DNA, the CDR3 is TGCAGCGGGGAACAGGGGACAGATACGCAGTATTTT. V and J are TRBV29-1 and TRBJ2-3; TRBD1 agrees at 7 bases. This CDR3 contains 12 residues. J lost 3 bases, V lost 7 bases, and 4 bases had no gene match. Germline V CDR1 and CDR2: SQVTM, ANQGSEA.